This T cell receptor beta chain appears in the sequencing data of a study of blood T cell repertoires in COVID-19. Overall study: Both acute and convalescent COVID-19 samples were obtained from the United States, Italy and Spain. The cDNA or gDNA used as material had been derived from T cells, B-cell-depleted T cells, or PBMCs.

V lost 1 base and J lost 0, with 12 bases in between. The CDR3 is 16 amino acids. The germline V gene has CDR1 LNHNV and CDR2 YYDKDF (reference sequence). Data came from immunoSEQ multiplex PCR; TCRdb stores just in-frame clones and leaves some out. The table has over 100,000 clones, roughly 88% seen once. Sequenced sample: peripheral blood. The J gene is TRBJ2-5, the V gene TRBV15; D gene ambiguous. The origin of this receptor is a man between 35 and 55 years old with acute or convalescent COVID-19. The CDR3 DNA sequence: TGTGCCACCAGCAGAGTAAAGTTGGCCAACCAAGAGACCCAGTACTTC. Its protein product is CATSRVKLANQETQYF.